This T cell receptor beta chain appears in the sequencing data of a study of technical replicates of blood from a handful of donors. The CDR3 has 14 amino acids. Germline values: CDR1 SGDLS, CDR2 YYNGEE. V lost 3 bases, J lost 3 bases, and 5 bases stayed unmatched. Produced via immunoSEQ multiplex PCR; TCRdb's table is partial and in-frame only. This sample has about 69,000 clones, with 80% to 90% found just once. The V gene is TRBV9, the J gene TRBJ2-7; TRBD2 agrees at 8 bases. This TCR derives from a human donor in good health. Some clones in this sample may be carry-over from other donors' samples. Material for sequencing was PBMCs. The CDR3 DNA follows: TGTGCCAGCAGCGCCTCGGGACTAGGCTACGAGCAGTACTTC. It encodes CASSASGLGYEQYF.